A single sample gave rise to the 26 T cell receptor beta chains below, sequenced in a study of PD-1 blockade in classical Hodgkin lymphoma. Relapse was seen in all patients after autologous stem cell transplantation, and brentuximab vedotin exposure was variable. Data came from immunoSEQ multiplex PCR; TCRdb stores just in-frame clones and leaves some out. Among 90,000 to 120,000 clones, roughly nine tenths were seen once, and the ten largest hold roughly 21%. The sample consisted of peripheral blood mononuclear cells (PBMCs), taken before the second cycle of nivolumab. The receptors were sampled from a human donor with classical Hodgkin lymphoma.

V gene TRBV10-3 combines with J gene TRBJ1-1; a weak D match, TRBD1 (5 bases). The V end was cut by 5 bases, the J end by 0 bases, with 16 bases between. Looked up from germline, CDR1 is ENHRY and CDR2 is SYGVKD. The CDR3 loop spans 16 amino acids. CDR3: CAISRWRAGVNTEAFF. CDR3 bases: TGTGCCATCAGTCGGTGGAGGGCGGGGGTGAACACTGAAGCTTTCTTT.

As DNA, the CDR3 is TGCAGCAGCCGGGACACTGAAGCTTTCTTT. Translating gives CSSRDTEAFF. This chain joins TRBV29-1 and TRBJ1-1, with D unresolved. The V gene lost 8 bases and the J gene lost 3 bases, with 7 bases spanning the gap. This CDR3 is 10 amino acids long. CDR1 is SQVTM, CDR2 ANQGSEA, per germline.

This sequence joins TRBV6-1 and TRBJ2-1; D is uncertain. The V end lost 4 bases, the J end lost 10 bases, and 2 bases lay between the germline ends. The germline CDR1 and CDR2 sequences are MNHNS and SASEGT. This CDR3 region has 9 residues. CDR3 sequence reads: CASSGEQFF. CDR3 DNA sequence: TGTGCCAGCAGTGGAGAGCAGTTCTTC.

The chain has TRBV7-7 and TRBJ2-5, with D possibly called TRBD1 or TRBD2 (7 bases each). The germline V gene has CDR1 SSHAT and CDR2 FNYEAQ (reference sequence). The CDR3 has 14 amino acids. Trimming took off 4 bases at V and 4 bases at J, with 13 bases between the two ends. The CDR3 loop reads CASSSSRGGETQYF. The CDR3 nucleotides are TGTGCCAGCAGCTCAAGCAGGGGGGGAGAGACCCAGTACTTC. The whole variable domain, filled in from reference TRBV7-7 and TRBJ2-5, reads GAGVSQSPRYKVTKRGQDVTLRCDPISSHATLYWYQQALGQGPEFLTYFNYEAQPDKSGLPSDRFSAERPEGSISTLTIQRTEQRDSAMYRCASSSSRGGETQYFGPGTRLLVL.

The CDR3 region is CSAGSTQYF. The DNA for the CDR3 is TGCAGTGCAGGCTCCACCCAGTACTTC. The chain combines TRBV20-1 with TRBJ2-5, with D hard to call. The length of the CDR3 is 9 residues. The germline V gene has CDR1 DFQATT and CDR2 SNEGSKA (reference sequence). Trimming pared 6 bases from V and 8 bases from J, leaving 7 bases between.

V usage is TRBV6-1 and J usage is TRBJ2-5; 9 bases map to TRBD1. Germline V gene lookup returns CDR1 MNHNS and CDR2 SASEGT. V lost 5 bases, J lost 3 bases, and 7 bases stayed unmatched. The CDR3 has 15 amino acids. CDR3 residues: CASSSRQGVEETQYF. The CDR3 coding sequence is TGTGCCAGCAGTTCCCGACAGGGGGTAGAAGAGACCCAGTACTTC.

The rearrangement uses TRBV11-2 and TRBJ2-7, with a tentative D call TRBD1 (5 bases). V lost 1 base, J lost 3 bases, and 13 bases lay in between. The CDR3 covers 15 residues. Germline-derived CDR1 and CDR2 are SGHAT and FQNNGV. This CDR3 is CASSLVPGLFYEQYF. The CDR3 region has the DNA TGTGCCAGCAGCTTAGTCCCAGGGTTGTTCTACGAGCAGTACTTC.

The V call is TRBV7-9, the J call TRBJ2-7, with D unclear. Looked up from germline, CDR1 is SEHNR and CDR2 is FQNEAQ (reference sequence). The CDR3 runs to 15 residues. V lost 6 bases to trimming and J lost 2 bases, with 17 bases between them. The CDR3 sequence: CASSSSGTAAYEQYF. CDR3 DNA sequence: TGTGCCAGCAGTTCCTCTGGCACTGCCGCCTACGAGCAGTACTTC.

V gene TRBV18 combines with J gene TRBJ1-5; D call uncertain. The CDR3 spans 15 residues. The V gene lost 1 base and the J gene lost 0 bases, with 7 bases spanning the gap. From germline, CDR1 is KGHSH and CDR2 LQKENI. CDR3 nucleotide sequence: TGTGCCAGCTCACCACTGCCCGTTAGCAATCAGCCCCAGCATTTT. Translation gives CASSPLPVSNQPQHF.

The J gene is TRBJ1-4, the V gene TRBV5-1, with 8 bases identical to TRBD1. V dropped 4 bases and J dropped 8; count of bases not matched to a gene: 10. This CDR3 has 15 residues. Germline lookup yields CDR1 SGHRS and CDR2 YFSETQ. Written as DNA, the CDR3 is TGCGCCAGCAGCCGAATGGACAGGGTAAACGAAAAACTGTTTTTT. Its protein is CASSRMDRVNEKLFF.

The chain employs TRBV4-3 and TRBJ2-3; 9 bases align to TRBD2. The germline V gene encodes CDR1 LGHNA and CDR2 YSLEER. Trimming at V came to 1 base and at J to 4 bases, leaving 3 bases not matched to a gene. This CDR3 has 15 residues. CDR3 sequence reads: CASSQVGGGADTQYF. The CDR3 DNA reads as TGCGCCAGCAGCCAAGTGGGCGGGGGGGCAGATACGCAGTATTTT.

About this clone: Within the sample, other DNA sequences also encode this same CDR3. V gene TRBV5-1 combines with J gene TRBJ1-4; D remains unclear. Trimming took 0 bases from V and 3 from J, leaving 6 bases between them. This CDR3 contains 14 residues. Per germline, CDR1 SGHRS and CDR2 YFSETQ. The CDR3 spells CASSLGQPNEKLFF. For the CDR3, the DNA is TGCGCCAGCAGCTTGGGGCAGCCTAATGAAAAACTGTTTTTT.

This rearrangement joins TRBV7-2 to TRBJ2-1; D remains unclear. This CDR3 comprises 13 residues. V lost 1 base to trimming and J lost 9 bases, with 10 bases between them. CDR1 and CDR2 from the germline V gene are SGHTA and FQGNSA. CDR3 DNA sequence: TGTGCCAGCAGCTTAGGTGAAGTCGGTGAGCAGTTCTTC. Translated: CASSLGEVGEQFF.

V gene TRBV7-9 combines with J gene TRBJ2-1; no firm D call. The CDR3 is made up of 14 amino acids. From germline, CDR1 is SEHNR and CDR2 FQNEAQ (reference sequence). Deletions cut 0 bases from V and 0 bases from J, with 3 bases between. The CDR3 sequence: CASSLASSYNEQFF. CDR3 coding DNA: TGTGCCAGCAGCTTAGCGAGCTCCTACAATGAGCAGTTCTTC.

V is TRBV7-9 and J is TRBJ1-5; perhaps TRBD1 as D (5 bases). The CDR3 totals 14 residues. The germline V gene encodes CDR1 SEHNR and CDR2 FQNEAQ (reference sequence). V was cut by 1 base and J by 6 bases, with 10 bases left in between. The CDR3 region is CASSLEQGGQPQHF. Written as DNA, the CDR3 is TGTGCCAGCAGCTTAGAGCAGGGAGGTCAGCCCCAGCATTTT.

The rearrangement uses TRBV28 and TRBJ2-5, with 7 nucleotides matching TRBD2. With 4 bases clipped from V and 2 bases from J, the junction kept 10 bases outside the gene matches. Germline V lookup: CDR1 MDHEN, CDR2 SYDVKM. There are 16 residues in the CDR3. This CDR3 reads CASSWAWVSGQETQYF. The CDR3 bases are TGTGCCAGCAGTTGGGCTTGGGTTAGCGGGCAAGAGACCCAGTACTTC.

This clone was picked up one time. The V call is TRBV20-1, the J call TRBJ2-7; no firm D call. With 3 bases removed from V and 5 bases from J, the gap between germline ends came to 8 bases. There are 11 residues in the CDR3. Germline CDR1 is DFQATT and CDR2 is SNEGSKA (reference sequence). CDR3 amino acids: CSASLLDEQYF. CDR3 sequence (DNA): TGCAGTGCTAGTCTTCTCGACGAGCAGTACTTC.

The chain recombines TRBV5-5 with TRBJ1-5; 10 bases fit TRBD1. This CDR3 is built from 17 residues. From germline, CDR1 is SGHKS and CDR2 YYEKEE (reference sequence). V shed 3 bases and J 2 bases; nucleotides not matched to a gene: 8. The CDR3 bases are TGTGCCAGCAGCTCCGGGACAGGGGTCCCGGGCAATCAGCCCCAGCATTTT. Translation: CASSSGTGVPGNQPQHF.

CDR3 sequence (DNA): TGTGCCAGCAGTTTAGAAGAGCAAGAGACCCAGTACTTC. Translated, it gives CASSLEEQETQYF. This sequence joins TRBV28 and TRBJ2-5; D not resolved. Germline loops: CDR1 MDHEN, CDR2 SYDVKM. The CDR3 spans 13 residues. V gave up 2 bases and J gave up 2 bases, with 6 bases separating them.

The CDR3 spells CASRTGATNEKLFF. CDR3 nucleotide sequence: TGTGCCAGCAGGACAGGGGCAACTAATGAAAAACTGTTTTTT. The gene calls are TRBV6-1 and TRBJ1-4; 8 bases are shared with TRBD1. Germline V lookup: CDR1 MNHNS, CDR2 SASEGT. The ends lost 6 bases at V and 0 bases at J; junction bases unmatched: 0. CDR3 length: 14 residues.

The chain uses TRBV5-6 and TRBJ1-4, with D perhaps matching TRBD1 (5 bases). In germline, CDR1 is SGHDT, CDR2 YYEEEE. The CDR3 runs to 14 residues. V lost 1 base to trimming and J lost 7 bases, with 11 bases between them. The CDR3, as DNA: TGTGCCAGCAGCTTGTTCGGGGACGCTGAAAAACTGTTTTTT. It translates to CASSLFGDAEKLFF.

This clone occurred a few times. The gene calls are TRBV10-1 and TRBJ1-2, with D maybe TRBD1 (6 bases). From germline, CDR1 is WNHNN and CDR2 SYGVQD (reference sequence). CDR3 size: 12 residues. The V and J ends lost 9 bases and 4 bases respectively, with 12 bases between them. CDR3 amino acids: CARGTGSYGYTF. CDR3 DNA sequence: TGCGCCAGGGGTACAGGGAGCTATGGCTACACCTTC.

The chain carries TRBV30 and TRBJ2-2, with D possibly called TRBD1 or TRBD2 (5 bases each). The ends were cut back, 4 bases at V and 0 bases at J, with 18 bases in the middle. This CDR3 region has 17 residues. Germline lookup yields CDR1 GTSNPN and CDR2 SVGIG (reference sequence). CDR3 residues: CAWTPGRGLANTGELFF. The DNA for the CDR3 is TGTGCCTGGACCCCTGGCCGGGGCCTCGCGAACACCGGGGAGCTGTTTTTT. The entire variable domain, with the rest obtained from reference TRBV30 and TRBJ2-2, is as follows: SQTIHQWPATLVQPVGSPLSLECTVEGTSNPNLYWYRQAAGRGLQLLFYSVGIGQISSEVPQNLSASRPQDRQFILSSKKLLLSDSGFYLCAWTPGRGLANTGELFFGEGSRLTVL.

This chain uses TRBV5-4 with TRBJ2-1; D is unresolved. V lost 3 bases and J lost 7, with 11 bases in between. CDR3 length: 13 residues. From germline, CDR1 is SGHNT and CDR2 YYREEE (reference sequence). As DNA, the CDR3 is TGTGCCAGCAGCTCCGACCACAAGAATGAGCAGTTCTTC. Translating gives CASSSDHKNEQFF. Combining the CDR3 with reference TRBV5-4 and TRBJ2-1 gives the whole variable domain ETGVTQSPTHLIKTRGQQVTLRCSSQSGHNTVSWYQQALGQGPQFIFQYYREEENGRGNFPPRFSGLQFPNYSSELNVNALELDDSALYLCASSSDHKNEQFFGPGTRLTVL.

V and J are TRBV7-8 and TRBJ1-2; 8 bases agree with TRBD1. The junction had 10 bases not matched to a gene; V was cut back by 1 base and J by 9 bases. The CDR3 extends over 15 amino acids. The germline V gene has CDR1 SGHVS and CDR2 FQNEAQ. CDR3 region: CASSLEFTGGLSYTF. As DNA, the CDR3 is TGTGCCAGCAGCTTAGAATTCACAGGGGGTCTAAGCTACACCTTC.

The chain couples TRBV5-1 to TRBJ1-6; possibly TRBD1 for D (6 bases). The CDR3 runs to 17 residues. The V gene lost 4 bases and the J gene lost 5 bases, with 19 bases spanning the gap. Germline assignment: CDR1 SGHRS and CDR2 YFSETQ. The CDR3 coding sequence is TGCGCCAGCAGCCTTGATGTCCCGGGACAAAATAATTCACCCCTCCACTTT. This sequence encodes CASSLDVPGQNNSPLHF.